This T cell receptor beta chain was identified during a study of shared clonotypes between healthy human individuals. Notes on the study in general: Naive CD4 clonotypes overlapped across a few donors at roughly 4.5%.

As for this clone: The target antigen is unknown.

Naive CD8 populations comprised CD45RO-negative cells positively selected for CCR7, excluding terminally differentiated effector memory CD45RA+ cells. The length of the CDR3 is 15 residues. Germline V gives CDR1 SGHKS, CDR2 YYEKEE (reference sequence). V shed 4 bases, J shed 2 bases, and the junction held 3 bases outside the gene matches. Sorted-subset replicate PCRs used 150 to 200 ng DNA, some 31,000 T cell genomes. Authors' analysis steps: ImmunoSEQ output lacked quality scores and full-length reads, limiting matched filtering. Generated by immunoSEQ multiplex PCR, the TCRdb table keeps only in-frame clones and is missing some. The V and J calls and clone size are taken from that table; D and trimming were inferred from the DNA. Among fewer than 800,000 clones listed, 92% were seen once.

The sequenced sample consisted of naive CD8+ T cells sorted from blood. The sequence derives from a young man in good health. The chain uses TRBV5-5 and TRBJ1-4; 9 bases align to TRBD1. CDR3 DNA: TGTGCCAGCAGCCCCGGACAGGGGACTAATGAAAAACTGTTTTTT. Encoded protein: CASSPGQGTNEKLFF.